The clone carrying this TCR beta chain was seen repeatedly, ten times or more. A UMI-containing oligonucleotide was joined by 3' ligation to the TCR cDNA template. Germline V gives CDR1 MDHEN, CDR2 SYDVKM. V was trimmed by 2 bases and J by 6 bases, leaving 8 bases between them. This CDR3 has 13 residues. The data stem from a study of naive and memory T cell subsets. Amplification of ligated cDNA took four PCR rounds with SP2 and nested alpha and beta constant primers. TCRdb recomputed calls from the 5' RACE reads with MiXCR, one row per CDR3 protein. The sample shows 45,000 to 55,000 distinct CDR3 sequences, approximately 4.5% of them seen only once.

The chain couples TRBV28 to TRBJ2-1; D is possibly TRBD1 (6 bases). The clonotype originates from a female donor in good health. CDR3 coding DNA: TGTGCCAGCAGTTTACAGGGGACCAATGAGCAGTTCTTC. Amino acids: CASSLQGTNEQFF. Full variable domain (outside the CDR3, taken from reference TRBV28 and TRBJ2-1): DVKVTQSSRYLVKRTGEKVFLECVQDMDHENMFWYRQDPGLGLRLIYFSYDVKMKEKGDIPEGYSVSREKKERFSLILESASTNQTSMYLCASSLQGTNEQFFGPGTRLTVL.